The clone carrying this TCR beta chain is medium-sized within its sample. Its antigen remains unknown. Cultured CD4+ T cell DNA underwent sequencing with the Oncomine TCR Beta short-read assay. MiXCR, run by TCRdb on the PCR reads, gives a single entry per CDR3 protein. The data show 7,000 to 9,000 distinct CDR3 sequences, 56% seen once. The sample comes from a study of vaccination and CD4 T cells after COVID-19. Regarding the study as a whole: Convalescent patients' median share of reactive clones seen only post-vaccination was around 90%.

This sample's treatment: roughly 11-day PBMC culture with coronavirus spike peptide pools or control peptides (ViraFEST assay). Trimming cost V 6 bases and J 1 base; bases outside gene matches: 5. The germline CDR1 and CDR2 sequences are LNHDA and SQIVND (reference sequence). This CDR3 is built from 17 residues. Sequencing input: CD4+ T cells from blood, cultured in vitro. The chain is built from TRBV19 and TRBJ1-6; 11 bases align to TRBD1. The sequence came from a human donor who had recovered from COVID-19. For the CDR3, the DNA is TGTGCCAGTAGCTTCGGGACAGGGGGTTCCTATAATTCACCCCTCCACTTT. It translates to CASSFGTGGSYNSPLHF.